A selection of T cell receptor beta chains follows, all from one sample in a study of blood T cell repertoires in COVID-19. The data were produced by immunoSEQ multiplex PCR, yet TCRdb's version contains in-frame clones alone and is incomplete. This table holds 200,000 to 250,000 clones, approximately 90% found once. What was sequenced was PBMCs or T cells enriched from blood (not recorded which). These receptors came from a man younger than 45 who had recovered from COVID-19. The CDR3 runs from the conserved cysteine through the conserved F or W. D genes are given only for firm matches. Where a row states a size, it is once, few, many or the class of an expanded clone; other rows omit it.

clone_size: .; v_call: TRBV7-8; j_call: TRBJ2-7; d_call: .; cdr3_nt: TGTGCCAGCAGCTTAGTCAGGGAGGACGAGCAGTACTTC; cdr3_aa: CASSLVREDEQYF
clone_size: .; v_call: TRBV19; j_call: TRBJ1-1; d_call: TRBD1; cdr3_nt: TGTGCCAGTGGCACAGGGGGGGCGGACACTGAAGCTTTCTTT; cdr3_aa: CASGTGGADTEAFF
clone_size: few; v_call: TRBV2; j_call: TRBJ1-3; d_call: .; cdr3_nt: TGTGCCAGCAGAGACAAGAGGGACACCTCTGGAAACACCATATATTTT; cdr3_aa: CASRDKRDTSGNTIYF
clone_size: .; v_call: TRBV5-6; j_call: TRBJ2-3; d_call: .; cdr3_nt: TGTGCCAGCAGCTTTTGGTCTAGATCTGGCACAGATACGCAGTATTTT; cdr3_aa: CASSFWSRSGTDTQYF
clone_size: .; v_call: TRBV5-5; j_call: TRBJ2-2; d_call: TRBD2; cdr3_nt: TGTGCCAGCAGAACCACCGGGACAGCGGGAGGCGGGGAGCTGTTTTTT; cdr3_aa: CASRTTGTAGGGELFF
clone_size: .; v_call: TRBV5-1; j_call: TRBJ2-3; d_call: TRBD1; cdr3_nt: TGCGCCAGCAGCTTGGGGGGACAGGGGAACACAGATACGCAGTATTTT; cdr3_aa: CASSLGGQGNTDTQYF
clone_size: .; v_call: TRBV6-2/TRBV6-3; j_call: TRBJ1-2; d_call: .; cdr3_nt: TGTGCCAGCAGTCGCCTGGTAGGGGCCCCCTATGGCTACACCTTC; cdr3_aa: CASSRLVGAPYGYTF
clone_size: few; v_call: TRBV5-6; j_call: TRBJ2-7; d_call: TRBD1; cdr3_nt: TGTGCCAGCAGCAAATGGGACAGCTGGAGCTCCTACGAGCAGTACTTC; cdr3_aa: CASSKWDSWSSYEQYF
clone_size: once; v_call: TRBV24-1; j_call: TRBJ1-5; d_call: .; cdr3_nt: TGTGCCACCAGTGGGCCAGGGAATAGCAATCAGCCCCAGCATTTT; cdr3_aa: CATSGPGNSNQPQHF
clone_size: many; v_call: TRBV2; j_call: TRBJ2-7; d_call: TRBD1; cdr3_nt: TGTGCCAGCTCTATTCGGACAGGGGAGAATGGAGAGCAGTACTTC; cdr3_aa: CASSIRTGENGEQYF
clone_size: medium-sized; v_call: TRBV7-2; j_call: TRBJ1-3; d_call: .; cdr3_nt: TGTGCCAGCAGCTCCTCGTACAGGGTCGGAAACACCATATATTTT; cdr3_aa: CASSSSYRVGNTIYF
clone_size: .; v_call: TRBV9; j_call: TRBJ2-1; d_call: TRBD1; cdr3_nt: TGTGCCAGCAGCGGAAGTATTTTCCGGGACAGGGCCTACAATGAGCAGTTCTTC; cdr3_aa: CASSGSIFRDRAYNEQFF
clone_size: .; v_call: TRBV28; j_call: TRBJ1-1; d_call: .; cdr3_nt: TGTGCCAGCAGCTCCTCGAGGGCCTCTGACATGAACACTGAAGCTTTCTTT; cdr3_aa: CASSSSRASDMNTEAFF
clone_size: .; v_call: TRBV2; j_call: TRBJ1-6; d_call: TRBD1; cdr3_nt: TGTGCCAGCAGAGACAGGGGGCGGAATTCACCCCTCCACTTT; cdr3_aa: CASRDRGRNSPLHF
clone_size: few; v_call: TRBV27; j_call: TRBJ1-2; d_call: .; cdr3_nt: TGTGCCAGCAGCCACCGAGGGTCTAACTATGGCTACACCTTC; cdr3_aa: CASSHRGSNYGYTF
clone_size: once; v_call: TRBV18; j_call: TRBJ2-1; d_call: TRBD1; cdr3_nt: TGTGCCAGCTCACAGGGGGCTTACTACAATGAGCAGTTCTTC; cdr3_aa: CASSQGAYYNEQFF
clone_size: .; v_call: TRBV19; j_call: TRBJ2-1; d_call: .; cdr3_nt: TGTGCCAGTAGTATTATCGGGTATGGCCAGTTCTTC; cdr3_aa: CASSIIGYGQFF
clone_size: .; v_call: TRBV6-1; j_call: TRBJ2-1; d_call: TRBD2; cdr3_nt: TGTGCCAGCAGTGACGGACTAGCGGGGACGGATGAGCAGTTCTTC; cdr3_aa: CASSDGLAGTDEQFF
clone_size: .; v_call: TRBV5-1; j_call: TRBJ1-1; d_call: TRBD1; cdr3_nt: TGCGCCAGCAGCTTCGGTCAGGGGGTAGCTGAAGCTTTCTTT; cdr3_aa: CASSFGQGVAEAFF
clone_size: .; v_call: TRBV30; j_call: TRBJ1-2; d_call: TRBD1; cdr3_nt: TGTGCCTGGAGTGACAGGGACAGGGCGAATTACTATGGCTACACCTTC; cdr3_aa: CAWSDRDRANYYGYTF
clone_size: few; v_call: TRBV4-1; j_call: TRBJ2-1; d_call: TRBD2; cdr3_nt: TGCGCCAGCAGCCAAGATCGTTCTAGCGGGAGTTCATCTAACAATGAGCAGTTCTTC; cdr3_aa: CASSQDRSSGSSSNNEQFF
clone_size: .; v_call: TRBV29-1; j_call: TRBJ1-3; d_call: .; cdr3_nt: TGCAGCGTTACCGACACGACCTCTGGAAACACCATATATTTT; cdr3_aa: CSVTDTTSGNTIYF
clone_size: .; v_call: TRBV10-3; j_call: TRBJ2-7; d_call: TRBD2; cdr3_nt: TGTGCCATCAGTGGGACTAGCGGGAGTATGTACGAGCAGTACTTC; cdr3_aa: CAISGTSGSMYEQYF
clone_size: .; v_call: TRBV3-1/TRBV3-2; j_call: TRBJ1-4; d_call: .; cdr3_nt: TGTGCCAGCAGCCACAGGGGCCTTAATGAAAAACTGTTTTTT; cdr3_aa: CASSHRGLNEKLFF
clone_size: .; v_call: TRBV10-3; j_call: TRBJ2-5; d_call: .; cdr3_nt: TGTGCCATCAGTGGGGGGCCCGGCCCAGACCCCCAAGAGACCCAGTACTTC; cdr3_aa: CAISGGPGPDPQETQYF
clone_size: .; v_call: TRBV18; j_call: TRBJ2-2; d_call: .; cdr3_nt: TGTGCCAGCTCACCAGCAGGGTCCGGGGAGCTGTTTTTT; cdr3_aa: CASSPAGSGELFF
clone_size: .; v_call: TRBV7-2; j_call: TRBJ2-1; d_call: TRBD2; cdr3_nt: TGTGCCAGCAACGAAATACCCGGGACTAGATACCCAAGTCAGCAGTTCTTC; cdr3_aa: CASNEIPGTRYPSQQFF
clone_size: .; v_call: TRBV29-1; j_call: TRBJ2-1; d_call: TRBD1; cdr3_nt: TGCAGCGTCGGTCGGGACAGGGGGAATGAGCAGTTCTTC; cdr3_aa: CSVGRDRGNEQFF
clone_size: few; v_call: TRBV6-2/TRBV6-3; j_call: TRBJ2-2; d_call: .; cdr3_nt: TGTGCCAGCAGTGAGGGCCTATTGAACACCGGGGAGCTGTTTTTT; cdr3_aa: CASSEGLLNTGELFF
clone_size: .; v_call: TRBV7-9; j_call: TRBJ2-3; d_call: .; cdr3_nt: TGTGCCAGCAGCTTGGCCCCTACGCAGTATTTT; cdr3_aa: CASSLAPTQYF
clone_size: .; v_call: TRBV28; j_call: TRBJ1-4; d_call: .; cdr3_nt: TGTGCCAGCAGTTTATTCGGACAGTCAAATGAAAAACTGTTTTTT; cdr3_aa: CASSLFGQSNEKLFF
clone_size: once; v_call: TRBV6-5; j_call: TRBJ1-1; d_call: .; cdr3_nt: TGTGCCAGCAGTTACTCAGAGTCGTACACTGAAGCTTTCTTT; cdr3_aa: CASSYSESYTEAFF
clone_size: .; v_call: TRBV7-9; j_call: TRBJ2-5; d_call: .; cdr3_nt: TGTGCCAGCAGCTTACGGCAAGAGACCCAGTACTTC; cdr3_aa: CASSLRQETQYF
clone_size: .; v_call: TRBV5-1; j_call: TRBJ1-2; d_call: TRBD1; cdr3_nt: TGCGCCAGCAGCTCCACAGGGGATAACTATGGCTACACCTTC; cdr3_aa: CASSSTGDNYGYTF
clone_size: .; v_call: TRBV5-6; j_call: TRBJ2-1; d_call: .; cdr3_nt: TGTGCCAGCAGCTTGGGCTTAGGGGGAAATGAGCAGTTCTTC; cdr3_aa: CASSLGLGGNEQFF
clone_size: .; v_call: TRBV3-1/TRBV3-2; j_call: TRBJ1-1; d_call: .; cdr3_nt: TGTGCCAGCAGCCAAAAGCATTCGAACACTGAAGCTTTCTTT; cdr3_aa: CASSQKHSNTEAFF
clone_size: once; v_call: TRBV28; j_call: TRBJ2-5; d_call: TRBD2; cdr3_nt: TGTGCCAGCAGTTTCAACAGGGCGGGGGGCGAGACCCAGTACTTC; cdr3_aa: CASSFNRAGGETQYF